This TCR beta chain is drawn from a study of CD8+CD57+ T cells in acquired aplastic anemia. Study overall: On average, sorted CD4+ and CD8+ cells gave roughly 3 ug of DNA. Points from the study as a whole: More than 25 was the count of CD8+ CDR3 sequences that patients shared with controls. Patients and healthy controls showed no significant CD8+ Simpson's diversity difference.

Flow cytometry had shown expanded CD8+CD57+ cells in the patients chosen for sequencing. This clonotype was seen ten or more times. Its target is unknown. Profiling that covered TCR beta VDJ and CDR3 relied on genomic DNA as its template. TCRdb independently ran MiXCR on the reads; one entry per CDR3 protein. The sample contains about 150,000 distinct CDR3 sequences, around 47% of which appear only once. The V end was cut by 0 bases, the J end by 4 bases, with 10 bases between. Looked up from germline, CDR1 is SGHRS and CDR2 is YFSETQ. This CDR3 region has 15 residues. The J gene is TRBJ1-4, the V gene TRBV5-1; D gene unclear. The sequence derives from a human donor with aplastic anemia. The sample was sorted CD4+, CD8+, or CD8+CD57+ T cells (not recorded which) from PBMCs. The CDR3 loop reads CASSLDGLDNEKLFF. DNA of the CDR3: TGCGCCAGCAGCTTGGACGGACTCGATAATGAAAAACTGTTTTTT.